Following are 25 T cell receptor beta chains from one sample sequenced in a study of vaccination effects on CD4 cells after COVID-19. Their antigens remain unidentified. Clones were sequenced by immunoSEQ multiplex PCR, and TCRdb holds only the in-frame ones, with some missing. The table lists 71,000 or so clones, around 72% of them singletons, with about 4% in the top ten. Sequencing was preceded by expansion of antigen-specific CD4+ T cells with viral peptide pools in the ViraFEST assay. The authors isolated CD4+ T cells after less than eleven days of culture. Absence of prior SARS-CoV-2 infection characterized the vaccine recipients, who showed negative nucleocapsid antibodies. Specimen: CD4+ T cells from PBMCs cultured with HCoV-OC43 spike peptides, collected before COVID-19 vaccination. Subset specified: HCoV-OC43 spike overlapping peptide pool stimulation. Receptors were obtained from a human donor who received a COVID-19 vaccine.

J is TRBJ2-5 and V is TRBV3-1 (or the pseudogene TRBV3-2); perhaps TRBD2 as D (5 bases). This CDR3 has 15 amino acids. Trimming left V 3 bases short and J 5 bases short, with 16 bases between. Germline V gene data show CDR1 as LGHDT and CDR2 as YNNKEL (reference sequence). Here the CDR3 reads CASSHLPPVAETQYF. The CDR3 bases are TGTGCCAGCAGCCATCTGCCCCCGGTAGCGGAGACCCAGTACTTC.

This chain uses TRBV6-2 or TRBV6-3 with TRBJ2-3, with D possibly being TRBD1 (7 bases). The CDR3 has 16 residues. Trimming pared 6 bases from V and 0 bases from J, leaving 16 bases between. Looked up from germline, CDR1 is MNHEY and CDR2 is SVGEGT. The CDR3 reads CASSPTSGGSTDTQYF. The CDR3 DNA follows: TGTGCCAGCAGCCCCACCTCAGGGGGGAGCACAGATACGCAGTATTTT.

This clone has a handful of counts. The gene calls are TRBV28 and TRBJ1-5, with 8 bases that match TRBD1. The V and J ends lost 6 bases and 0 bases, in that order; junction bases with no gene match: 4. The CDR3 consists of 15 residues. The germline V gene encodes CDR1 MDHEN and CDR2 SYDVKM. The chain's CDR3 is CASSQTGGSNQPQHF. The DNA for the CDR3 is TGTGCCAGCAGCCAAACAGGGGGTAGCAATCAGCCCCAGCATTTT.

The CDR3 loop reads CASSSSQATVKRNEQFF. In DNA, the CDR3 is TGTGCCAGCTCATCCAGTCAAGCGACAGTAAAAAGGAATGAGCAGTTCTTC. The chain recombines TRBV18 with TRBJ2-1; tentatively, D is TRBD1 (5 bases). The germline V gene has CDR1 KGHSH and CDR2 LQKENI. CDR3 length: 17 residues. With 5 bases removed from V and 7 bases from J, the gap between germline ends came to 24 bases.

The chain links TRBV24-1 to TRBJ2-5, with 9 positions matching TRBD1. Germline V gives CDR1 KGHDR, CDR2 SFDVKD. The V and J ends lost 1 base and 2 bases, in that order; junction bases with no gene match: 1. This CDR3 has 15 residues. CDR3 sequence (DNA): TGTGCCACCAGTGATTTTGGGACAGGGCAAGAGACCCAGTACTTC. Its protein is CATSDFGTGQETQYF.

A few counts support this clone. V gene TRBV2 combines with J gene TRBJ2-2, with TRBD1 matching 7 bases. From germline, CDR1 is SNHLY and CDR2 FYNNEI. This CDR3 has 15 amino acids. Trimming at V came to 7 bases and at J to 3 bases, leaving 8 bases not matched to a gene. This CDR3 is CASKRTGSDTGELFF. For the CDR3, the DNA is TGTGCCAGCAAGAGGACAGGTTCTGACACCGGGGAGCTGTTTTTT.

The chain links TRBV12-5 to TRBJ1-3; 7 positions agree with TRBD1. Unmatched junction bases numbered 3, after V lost 4 bases and J lost 0 bases. This CDR3 spans 15 amino acids. Germline V gene data show CDR1 as LGHNT and CDR2 as FRNRAP. The CDR3 nucleotides are TGTGCTAGTGGTTCGGGACAGAGCTCTGGAAACACCATATATTTT. It is translated as CASGSGQSSGNTIYF.

The V gene is TRBV6-5, the J gene TRBJ2-7; D gene unclear. The CDR3 sequence is 13 residues long. Germline V CDR1 and CDR2: MNHEY, SVGAGI. Trimming left V 7 bases short and J 11 bases short, with 21 bases between. The CDR3 coding sequence is TGTGCCAGCACCCAGTCCCCCCCGAAGGTAAAGTACGTC. This gives the protein CASTQSPPKVKYV.

The chain combines TRBV28 with TRBJ2-5; no definite D call. The CDR3 is 14 residues long. Germline V CDR1 and CDR2: MDHEN, SYDVKM. V lost 5 bases and J 6 bases, leaving 16 bases between the germline ends. The CDR3 bases are TGTGCCAGCAGTGTGGAACAAATGTCCAAGACCCAGTACTTC. It is translated as CASSVEQMSKTQYF.

The table lists this clone with a count of one. The chain couples TRBV5-1 to TRBJ2-5; possibly TRBD1 for D (6 bases). The CDR3 runs to 13 residues. V lost 4 bases and J 6 bases, leaving 13 bases between the germline ends. The germline gives CDR1 SGHRS, CDR2 YFSETQ. The CDR3 reads CASSVQGAQTQYF. DNA of the CDR3: TGCGCCAGCAGCGTACAGGGTGCGCAGACCCAGTACTTC.

This sequence joins TRBV21-1 and TRBJ1-6. TRBV21-1 is labeled a pseudogene. The CDR3 spans 13 residues. DNA of the CDR3: TGTGCCAGCAGCAACAAGGTAGTTTCACCCCTCCACTTT. Translation: CASSNKVVSPLHF.

The V and J genes are TRBV5-1 and TRBJ2-2; possibly TRBD1 for D (6 bases). Germline-derived CDR1 and CDR2 are SGHRS and YFSETQ. CDR3 length: 16 residues. The V gene lost 0 bases and the J gene lost 7 bases, with 16 bases spanning the gap. The CDR3 here is CASSLGHAGAGGELFF. CDR3 sequence (DNA): TGCGCCAGCAGCTTGGGTCACGCAGGGGCTGGCGGGGAGCTGTTTTTT.

The chain links TRBV5-1 to TRBJ1-2; 9 nucleotides line up with TRBD1. V lost 3 bases and J lost 4; bases outside the gene matches: 16. There are 18 residues in the CDR3. The germline V gene encodes CDR1 SGHRS and CDR2 YFSETQ. The chain's CDR3 is CASSSNTVPGQGFYGYTF. The CDR3 DNA follows: TGCGCCAGCAGCTCAAATACAGTCCCGGGACAGGGATTCTATGGCTACACCTTC.

This sequence joins TRBV9 and TRBJ1-1; the D is unclear. Germline values: CDR1 SGDLS, CDR2 YYNGEE. The CDR3 length is 14 residues. The germline V and J ends were trimmed by 0 bases and 7 bases, with 13 bases remaining between them. The CDR3 loop reads CASSVGGLSGEAFF. As DNA, the CDR3 is TGTGCCAGCAGCGTAGGAGGGCTTTCAGGTGAAGCTTTCTTT.

The genes are TRBV6-5 and TRBJ2-7; 9 bases match TRBD1. There are 14 residues in the CDR3. Germline loops: CDR1 MNHEY, CDR2 SVGAGI. The V gene end was trimmed by 8 bases and the J gene end by 5 bases; junction bases not matched to a gene: 10. CDR3: CASHRGRGYNEQYV. The CDR3 nucleotides read TGTGCCAGCCACAGGGGGCGAGGATACAACGAGCAGTACGTC.

The rearrangement uses TRBV19 and TRBJ2-3, with D perhaps matching TRBD1 (6 bases). The CDR3 sequence is 16 residues long. V was cut by 10 bases and J by 5 bases, with 25 bases left in between. Germline CDR1 LNHDA, CDR2 SQIVND (reference sequence). This CDR3 is CATRRKEREGGDTQYF. In DNA form, the CDR3 reads TGTGCCACCCGCCGAAAGGAAAGGGAAGGGGGAGATACGCAGTATTTT.

Remarks on this clone: The sample holds other DNA sequences that translate to the same CDR3. The rearrangement joins TRBV5-1 to TRBJ1-1, with D hard to call. The CDR3 consists of 14 residues. Trimming stripped 0 bases from V and 3 bases from J, with 9 bases between. CDR1 and CDR2 from the germline V gene are SGHRS and YFSETQ. CDR3 loop: CASSLVTGDTEAFF. In nucleotides, the CDR3 is TGCGCCAGCAGCTTGGTAACCGGGGACACTGAAGCTTTCTTT.

The chain links TRBV18 to TRBJ2-1, with 8 bases aligning to TRBD2. V gave up 6 bases and J gave up 10 bases; unmatched junction bases: 8. The V gene's germline CDR1 is KGHSH and CDR2 LQKENI. The CDR3 has 13 residues. The CDR3 nucleotides are TGTGCCAGCTCCGGCGGGGGGCTAAAAGAGCAGTTCTTC. It yields the protein CASSGGGLKEQFF.

The V and J genes are TRBV19 and TRBJ1-1; D is possibly TRBD1 (5 bases). Per germline, CDR1 LNHDA and CDR2 SQIVND (reference sequence). CDR3 length: 14 amino acids. The ends were cut back, 6 bases at V and 0 bases at J, with 11 bases in the middle. The CDR3 coding sequence is TGTGCCAGTAGCCCGACAGTCATGAACACTGAAGCTTTCTTT. Its protein product is CASSPTVMNTEAFF.

This chain uses TRBV20-1 with TRBJ1-1; D gene ambiguous. The V end was cut by 3 bases, the J end by 5 bases, with 7 bases between. The germline V gene has CDR1 DFQATT and CDR2 SNEGSKA (reference sequence). There are 11 residues in the CDR3. The CDR3: CSARAITEAFF. As DNA, the CDR3 is TGCAGTGCTAGGGCCATAACTGAAGCTTTCTTT.

The chain links TRBV11-2 to TRBJ1-4; TRBD1 might be the D (6 bases). The CDR3 totals 15 residues. The germline V and J ends were trimmed by 3 bases and 8 bases, with 16 bases remaining between them. CDR1 and CDR2 from the germline V gene are SGHAT and FQNNGV. DNA of the CDR3: TGTGCCAGCAGCTTCTCGACAGGTCAAGGGGAAAAACTGTTTTTT. It is translated as CASSFSTGQGEKLFF.

The V and J genes are TRBV6-2 or TRBV6-3 and TRBJ1-1, with 7 bases lining up with TRBD1. This CDR3 has 15 residues. Germline CDR1 MNHEY, CDR2 SVGEGT. V was pared by 2 bases and J by 5 bases, with 8 bases of the junction left unmatched. The CDR3: CASSYDRVGSTEAFF. The CDR3 DNA follows: TGTGCCAGCAGTTACGACAGGGTGGGAAGTACTGAAGCTTTCTTT.

The genes are TRBV5-6 and TRBJ2-4; D could derive from TRBD1 or TRBD2 (7 bases each). Germline V gene lookup returns CDR1 SGHDT and CDR2 YYEEEE. CDR3 size: 18 residues. V lost 3 bases to trimming and J lost 3 bases, with 22 bases between them. The DNA of the CDR3 is TGTGCCAGCAGCTCCACCTTGGGGGGGACAGTTCGCAAAAACATTCAGTACTTC. Its protein is CASSSTLGGTVRKNIQYF.

V is TRBV6-4 and J is TRBJ2-5; no firm D call. Trimming pared 3 bases from V and 5 bases from J, leaving 10 bases between. The CDR3 consists of 13 residues. Germline V gene sequence: CDR1 MRHNA, CDR2 SNTAGT. CDR3 protein: CASSEAAQETQYF. The CDR3 bases are TGTGCCAGCAGTGAGGCGGCACAGGAGACCCAGTACTTC.

The chain combines TRBV4-1 with TRBJ1-6; D is unresolved. Germline V gene data show CDR1 as MGHRA and CDR2 as YSYEKL. The CDR3 has 16 amino acids. Between the trimmed V and J ends, which lost 0 bases and 6 bases, there was a span of 12 bases. CDR3 sequence (DNA): TGCGCCAGCAGCCAAGATCCTAGGTCAGGTAATTCACCCCTCCACTTT. It yields the protein CASSQDPRSGNSPLHF.